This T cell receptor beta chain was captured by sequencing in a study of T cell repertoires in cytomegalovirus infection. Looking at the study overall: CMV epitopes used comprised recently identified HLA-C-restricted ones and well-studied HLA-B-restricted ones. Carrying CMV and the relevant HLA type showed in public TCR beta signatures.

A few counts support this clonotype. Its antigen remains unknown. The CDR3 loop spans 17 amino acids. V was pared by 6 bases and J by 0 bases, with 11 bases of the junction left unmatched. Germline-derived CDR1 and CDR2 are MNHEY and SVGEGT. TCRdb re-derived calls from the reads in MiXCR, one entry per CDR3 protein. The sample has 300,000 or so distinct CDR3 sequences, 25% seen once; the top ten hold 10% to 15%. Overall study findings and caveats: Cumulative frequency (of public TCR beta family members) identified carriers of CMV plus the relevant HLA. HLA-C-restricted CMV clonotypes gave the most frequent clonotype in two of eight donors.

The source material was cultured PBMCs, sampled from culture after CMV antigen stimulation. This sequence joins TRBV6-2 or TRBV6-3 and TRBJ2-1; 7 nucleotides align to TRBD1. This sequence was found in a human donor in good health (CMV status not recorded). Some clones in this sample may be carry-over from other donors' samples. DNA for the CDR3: TGTGCCAGCAGCCCCAGGGACAGCCCGAGCTCCTACAATGAGCAGTTCTTC. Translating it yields CASSPRDSPSSYNEQFF.